These T cell receptor beta chains were read from a single sample in a study of blood T cells in healthy people across ages. TCRdb re-analysed the 5' RACE reads in MiXCR, keeping a single row per CDR3 protein. This table has roughly 1,300,000 distinct CDR3 sequences, 45% to 70% appearing once. The material sequenced was blood. These receptor sequences come from a man younger than 35 in good health. CDR3s include the opening cysteine and the closing phenylalanine or tryptophan. A D gene is named only where the DNA matches it firmly.

cdr3_aa d_call j_call v_call
CSARETTGLVFYRENEQYF - - TRBV20-1
CASKAGPGGEQYF TRBD2 TRBJ2-7 TRBV5-1
CASSAGAGATWEQYF TRBD2 TRBJ2-7 TRBV9
CASSQGVHSQSSYEQYF - TRBJ2-7 TRBV4-1
CASSQAGTSGQFF TRBD2 TRBJ2-1 TRBV4-1
CASSDDSYNSPLHF - TRBJ1-6 TRBV6-2/TRBV6-3
CASSEGWRAYNEQFF - TRBJ2-1 TRBV2
CASSFRGGDYGYTF - TRBJ1-2 TRBV28
CAISGERGNSGELFF TRBD2 TRBJ2-2 TRBV10-3
CASTPYGQDEQFF - TRBJ2-1 TRBV27
CSVEQGLGEAFF - TRBJ1-1 TRBV29-1
CASAGGGSPNEQFF - TRBJ2-1 TRBV12-3/TRBV12-4
CSARVDRATQYF TRBD1 TRBJ2-5 TRBV20-1
CASSQVSVLAGDTDTQNF TRBD2 TRBJ2-3 TRBV4-3
CASSPNGQTPYEQYF - TRBJ2-7 TRBV3-1
CASSRGLAGGPREETQYF TRBD2 TRBJ2-5 TRBV7-2
CSARDRDFTGELFF TRBD1 TRBJ2-2 TRBV29-1
CATLLQGQETQYF - TRBJ2-5 TRBV5-1
CASSEDRERGPQFF TRBD1 TRBJ2-1 TRBV25-1
CASSLYAASYEQYF - TRBJ2-7 TRBV11-1
CASSEGTDLSYNEQFF TRBD1 TRBJ2-1 TRBV25-1
CASTPPGYEGYTF - TRBJ1-2 TRBV7-9
CASSLGRNQETQYF - TRBJ2-5 TRBV5-1
CASAPTGFTEAFF - TRBJ1-1 TRBV25-1
CASSLTRGLNTEAFF - TRBJ1-1 TRBV4-1
CGVEQPQETQYF - TRBJ2-5 TRBV29-1
CASSQGAISYEQYF TRBD1 TRBJ2-7 TRBV3-1
CASSRGLAGEYSYNEQFF TRBD2 TRBJ2-1 TRBV7-2